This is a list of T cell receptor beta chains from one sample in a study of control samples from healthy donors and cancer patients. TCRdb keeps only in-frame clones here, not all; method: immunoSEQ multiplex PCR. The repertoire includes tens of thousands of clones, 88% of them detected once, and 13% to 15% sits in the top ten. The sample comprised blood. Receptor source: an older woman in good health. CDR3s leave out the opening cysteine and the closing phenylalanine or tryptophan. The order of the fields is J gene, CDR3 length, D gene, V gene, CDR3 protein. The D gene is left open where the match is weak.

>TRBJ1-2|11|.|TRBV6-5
ASSLQGNYGYT
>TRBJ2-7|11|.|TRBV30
AWSAGRVYEQY
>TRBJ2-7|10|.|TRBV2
ASSATVYEQY
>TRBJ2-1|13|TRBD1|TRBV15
ATSRVQGAWGEQF
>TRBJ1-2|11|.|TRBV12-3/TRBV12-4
ASSRGQGYGYT
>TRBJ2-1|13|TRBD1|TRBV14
ASSQVARGLSEQF
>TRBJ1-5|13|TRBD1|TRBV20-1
SASLGTGGNQPQH
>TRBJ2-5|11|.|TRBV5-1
ASSLASQETQY
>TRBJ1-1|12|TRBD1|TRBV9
ASSPRQGATEAF
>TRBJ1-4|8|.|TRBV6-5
ATNFEKLF
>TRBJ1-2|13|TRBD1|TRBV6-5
ASSSDRGRSYGYT
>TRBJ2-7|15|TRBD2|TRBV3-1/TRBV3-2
ASSQGGAGGSSYEQY
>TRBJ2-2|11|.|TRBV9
ASSVGGPGELF
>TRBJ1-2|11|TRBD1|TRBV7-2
ASSSRGGGGYT
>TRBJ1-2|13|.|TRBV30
AWSVHVQAHYGYT
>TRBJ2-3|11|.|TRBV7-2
ASSPKPGRSQY
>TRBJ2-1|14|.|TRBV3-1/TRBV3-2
ASSQDMGVRGNEQF
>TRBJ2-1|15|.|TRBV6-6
ASSHRALIASYNEQF
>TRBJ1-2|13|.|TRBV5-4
ASSLGLGEDYGYT
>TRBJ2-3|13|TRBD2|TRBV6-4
ASSPSGSSTDTQY
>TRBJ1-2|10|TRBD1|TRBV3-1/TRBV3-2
ASSDRGVGYT
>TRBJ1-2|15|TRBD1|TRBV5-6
ASSSRTGGPYNYGYT
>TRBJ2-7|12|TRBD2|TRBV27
ASRMGTTSYEQY
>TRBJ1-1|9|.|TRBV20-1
SAKGESRAF
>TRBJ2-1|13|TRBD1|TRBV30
AWNRQGRVSDEQF